The rows below give T cell receptor beta chains drawn from one sample of a study of graft-versus-host responses after intestinal transplantation. No antigen has been identified for these receptors. Here immunoSEQ multiplex PCR was the method, and the copy in TCRdb shows in-frame clones only, minus some. This sample has about 100,000 clones; about 90% occur once, and the top ten carry around 0.96%. Sample: unstimulated CD4+ T cells sorted from spleen or lymph node cells, taken before intestinal transplant. The receptors originated from a human donor who received an intestinal transplant. Each CDR3 is given without its conserved first and last residue. D genes are given only for firm matches. Size is stated for part of the rows, as once, few or many counts, or as a class when the clone is expanded.

d_gene	abundance	v_gene	CDR3aa
TRBD2	NA	TRBV15	ATSRGGTVDDYEQY
TRBD1	NA	TRBV2	ASRTGSSYEQY
NA	NA	TRBV7-9	ASSFTAEYGYT
NA	NA	TRBV14	ASSQDLDSSTDTQY
NA	NA	TRBV6-5	ASRGIAEKLF
NA	NA	TRBV5-5	ASSLAPSVAYNEQF
TRBD1	NA	TRBV7-9	ASSTRQGGTDTQY
NA	few	TRBV6-5	ASSYGRTYEQY
TRBD2	NA	TRBV2	ASSVQRELRGNIQY
TRBD2	NA	TRBV7-6	ASSTGLAGGADTQY
NA	NA	TRBV5-1	ASSLGGEVVLT
TRBD1	once	TRBV9	ASSVQGQGSETQY
TRBD1	NA	TRBV5-1	ATADRANEETQY
NA	NA	TRBV7-9	ASSQDGGPNQPQH
NA	NA	TRBV5-1	ASMGDGETQY
TRBD2	NA	TRBV4-1	ASSSGRTDTQY
NA	NA	TRBV5-4	ASSLLGRQSPLH
NA	NA	TRBV10-1	ASSEGHNTEAF
NA	NA	TRBV7-6	ASSLNVGARNEQF
TRBD2	once	TRBV4-2	ASSQVGAGGPQETQY
NA	NA	TRBV5-1	ASSLVPQGGADTQY
NA	NA	TRBV2	ASSRGLNNEQF
NA	few	TRBV5-4	ASSPATLDTEAF
NA	once	TRBV5-5	ASSTLRGTYEQY
NA	NA	TRBV15	ATSPGIYNEQF
NA	NA	TRBV10-2	ASSEVGDGSPLH
TRBD1	NA	TRBV11-2	ASSLDGVATGEFGYT
NA	NA	TRBV19	ASSPREAAGYT
NA	NA	TRBV28	ASSLIRATNEKLF
NA	few	TRBV2	ASVSGPMDYGYT
TRBD1	NA	TRBV7-6	ASSLQTGNNSPLH
NA	NA	TRBV5-5	ASSLGSEETQY
NA	NA	TRBV5-4	ASSLARGLGGETQY
TRBD1	NA	TRBV10-3	AISESGQGAWYGYT
NA	NA	TRBV5-1	ASSLGLSSYNEQF
TRBD1	NA	TRBV9	ASSANDRGYGYT
NA	NA	TRBV11-2	ASSLGGTRRVYGYT
TRBD2	NA	TRBV2	ASSEGLGHYNEQF
NA	NA	TRBV6-5	ASRGPYEQY
NA	NA	TRBV2	ASSGQTNYGYT
NA	NA	TRBV2	ASSSPGLTNEKLF
TRBD2	once	TRBV5-1	ASSLGAGGRFDEQF
TRBD2	few	TRBV6-5	ASLSGVMAETQY
NA	once	TRBV28	ASSHHRLSGSRSPLH
NA	NA	TRBV19	ASSTRQGGEQF
TRBD2	NA	TRBV7-2	ASSSRLADPLVWPYEQY